This T cell receptor beta chain was sequenced for a study of cytomegalovirus exposure and HLA in healthy donors. Findings and caveats of the study: One later analysis reportedly identified an Asian-associated ancestry cluster that showed fewer N-insertions than the approximately 710-donor mean.

About this clone itself: Its matching antigen is unknown.

PCR was performed using 60 Vbeta and 13 Jbeta primers. The table came from immunoSEQ multiplex PCR; TCRdb's copy has only in-frame clones and leaves some out. Its table records 100,000 to 150,000 clones. The clonotype originates from a man between 35 and 55 years old in good health and CMV-seronegative. Sequenced input: PBMCs.

CDR3 sequence (DNA): TGTGCCAGCAGCGCCGTGGGGCAGGGGGCCTACAATGAGCAGTTCTTC. The encoded protein is CASSAVGQGAYNEQFF. The chain links TRBV9 to TRBJ2-1; 7 bases match TRBD1. Unmatched junction bases numbered 8, after V lost 3 bases and J lost 2 bases. Per germline, CDR1 SGDLS and CDR2 YYNGEE. The CDR3 extends over 16 amino acids.